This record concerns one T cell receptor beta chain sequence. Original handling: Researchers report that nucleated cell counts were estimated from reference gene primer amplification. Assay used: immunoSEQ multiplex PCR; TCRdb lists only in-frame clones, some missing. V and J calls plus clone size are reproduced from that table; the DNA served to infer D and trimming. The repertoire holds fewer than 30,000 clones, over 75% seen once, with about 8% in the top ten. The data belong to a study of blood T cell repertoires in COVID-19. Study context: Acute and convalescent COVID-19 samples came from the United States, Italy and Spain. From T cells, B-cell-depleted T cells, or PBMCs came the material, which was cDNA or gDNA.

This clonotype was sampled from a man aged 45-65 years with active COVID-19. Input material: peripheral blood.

CDR3 nucleotide sequence: TGTGCCAGCAGCTCCTACAGGGTAGGGGACACTGAAGCTTTCTTT. Residues: CASSSYRVGDTEAFF. The chain links TRBV11-2 to TRBJ1-1; D might be TRBD1 (6 bases). Germline V lookup: CDR1 SGHAT, CDR2 FQNNGV. V lost 4 bases and J lost 3, with 15 bases in between. The CDR3 consists of 15 residues.